The T cell receptor (beta chain) under discussion was sequenced for a study of T cell repertoires in cytomegalovirus infection. Overall study: CMV infection plus the matching HLA type was flagged by public TCR beta signatures. Whole-study findings and limits: Summed frequency of public TCR beta families distinguished CMV carriers with the relevant HLA. HLA-C-restricted CMV clonotypes gave the most frequent clonotype in two of eight donors.

TCRdb re-called the reads through MiXCR, storing one row per CDR3 protein. Here the sample spans some 400,000 distinct CDR3 sequences, approximately 31% being singletons. This clonotype was seen a handful of times. Its antigen is undetermined. Germline V lookup: CDR1 MNHNS, CDR2 SASEGT. V dropped 5 bases and J dropped 0; count of bases not matched to a gene: 4. CDR3 size: 15 residues. Sequencing was carried out using PBMCs. The TCR originated in a human donor in good health (CMV status not recorded). Some clones in this sample may be carry-over from other donors' samples. This chain uses TRBV6-1 with TRBJ1-5, with TRBD1 matching 7 bases. CDR3 in DNA: TGTGCCAGCAGTATGGGACAGACTAGCAATCAGCCCCAGCATTTT. It specifies CASSMGQTSNQPQHF.